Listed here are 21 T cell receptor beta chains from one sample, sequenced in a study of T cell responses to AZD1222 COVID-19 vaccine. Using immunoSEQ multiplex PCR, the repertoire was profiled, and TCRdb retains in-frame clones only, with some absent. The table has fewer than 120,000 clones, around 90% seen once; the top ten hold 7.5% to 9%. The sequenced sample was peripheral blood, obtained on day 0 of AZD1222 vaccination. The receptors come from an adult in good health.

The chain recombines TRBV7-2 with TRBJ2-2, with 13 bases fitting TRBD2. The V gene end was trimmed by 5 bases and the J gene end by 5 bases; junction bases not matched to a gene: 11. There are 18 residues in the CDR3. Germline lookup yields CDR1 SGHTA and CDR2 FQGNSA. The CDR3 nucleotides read TGTGCCAGCAGCGGAACGGGACTAGCGGGGCGGGGGACCGGGGAGCTGTTTTTT. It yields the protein CASSGTGLAGRGTGELFF.

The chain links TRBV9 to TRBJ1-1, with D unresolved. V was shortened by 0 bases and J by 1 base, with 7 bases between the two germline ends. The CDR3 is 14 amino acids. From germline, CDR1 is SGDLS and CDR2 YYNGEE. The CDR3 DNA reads TGTGCCAGCAGCGTAGGCGGGGAGAACACTGAAGCTTTCTTT. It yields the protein CASSVGGENTEAFF.

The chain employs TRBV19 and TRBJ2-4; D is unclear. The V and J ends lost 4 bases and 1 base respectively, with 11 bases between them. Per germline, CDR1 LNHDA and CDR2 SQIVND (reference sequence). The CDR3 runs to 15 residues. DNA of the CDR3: TGTGCCAGTAGTACAGCCGGGCGGGCCAAAAACATTCAGTACTTC. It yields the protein CASSTAGRAKNIQYF.

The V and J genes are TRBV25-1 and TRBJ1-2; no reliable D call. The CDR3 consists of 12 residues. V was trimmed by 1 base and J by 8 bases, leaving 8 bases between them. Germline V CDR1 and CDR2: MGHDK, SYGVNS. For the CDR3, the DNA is TGTGCCAGCAGTGAATGGGTAGGCGGCTACACCTTC. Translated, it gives CASSEWVGGYTF.

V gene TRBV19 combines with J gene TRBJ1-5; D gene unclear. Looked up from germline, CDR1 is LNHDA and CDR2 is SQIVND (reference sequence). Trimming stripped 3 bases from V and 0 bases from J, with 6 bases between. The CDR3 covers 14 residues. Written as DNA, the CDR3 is TGTGCCAGTAGTATCGTCATTAGCAATCAGCCCCAGCATTTT. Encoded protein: CASSIVISNQPQHF.

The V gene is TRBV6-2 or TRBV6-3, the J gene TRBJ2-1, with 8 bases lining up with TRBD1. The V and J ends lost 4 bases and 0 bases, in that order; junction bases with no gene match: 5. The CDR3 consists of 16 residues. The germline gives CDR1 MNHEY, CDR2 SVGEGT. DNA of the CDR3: TGTGCCAGCAGTTCGGGACAGGCCATCTCCTACAATGAGCAGTTCTTC. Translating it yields CASSSGQAISYNEQFF.

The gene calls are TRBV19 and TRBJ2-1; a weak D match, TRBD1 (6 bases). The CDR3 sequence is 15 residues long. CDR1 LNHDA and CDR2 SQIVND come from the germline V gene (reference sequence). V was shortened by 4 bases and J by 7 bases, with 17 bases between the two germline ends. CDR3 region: CASSTTGLGVNEQFF. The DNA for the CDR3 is TGTGCCAGTAGTACAACAGGGCTGGGTGTGAATGAGCAGTTCTTC.

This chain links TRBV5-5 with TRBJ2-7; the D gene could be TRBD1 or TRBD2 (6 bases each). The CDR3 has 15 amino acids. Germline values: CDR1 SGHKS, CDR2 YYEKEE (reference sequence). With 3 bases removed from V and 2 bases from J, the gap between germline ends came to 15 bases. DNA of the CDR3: TGTGCCAGCAGCTCTTACTGGGGGGCAGCCTACGAGCAGTACTTC. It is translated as CASSSYWGAAYEQYF.

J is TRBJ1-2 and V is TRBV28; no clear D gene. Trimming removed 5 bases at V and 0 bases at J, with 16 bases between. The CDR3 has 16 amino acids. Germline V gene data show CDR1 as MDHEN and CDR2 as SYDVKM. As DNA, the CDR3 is TGTGCCAGCAGTACTCCTCCTGACACAGCTAACTATGGCTACACCTTC. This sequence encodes CASSTPPDTANYGYTF.

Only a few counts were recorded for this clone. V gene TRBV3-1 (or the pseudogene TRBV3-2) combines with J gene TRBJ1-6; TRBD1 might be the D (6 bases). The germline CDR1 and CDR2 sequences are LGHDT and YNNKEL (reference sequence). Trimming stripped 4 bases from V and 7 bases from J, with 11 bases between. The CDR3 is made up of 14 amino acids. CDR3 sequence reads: CASSLQGWNSPLHF. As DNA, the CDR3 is TGTGCCAGCAGCCTACAGGGCTGGAATTCACCCCTCCACTTT.

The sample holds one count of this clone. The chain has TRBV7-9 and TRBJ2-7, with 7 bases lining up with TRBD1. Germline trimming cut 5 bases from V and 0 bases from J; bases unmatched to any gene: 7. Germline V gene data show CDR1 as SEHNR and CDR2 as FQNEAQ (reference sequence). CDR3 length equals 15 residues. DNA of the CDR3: TGTGCCAGCAGCGTATCCGGGACAGTCTCCTACGAGCAGTACTTC. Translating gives CASSVSGTVSYEQYF.

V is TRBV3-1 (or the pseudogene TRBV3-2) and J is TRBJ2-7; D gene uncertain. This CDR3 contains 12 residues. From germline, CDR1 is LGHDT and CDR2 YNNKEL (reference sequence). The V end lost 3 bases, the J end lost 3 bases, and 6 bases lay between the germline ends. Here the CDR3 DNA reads TGTGCCAGCAGCCAGGGCCTCTACGAGCAGTACTTC. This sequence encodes CASSQGLYEQYF.

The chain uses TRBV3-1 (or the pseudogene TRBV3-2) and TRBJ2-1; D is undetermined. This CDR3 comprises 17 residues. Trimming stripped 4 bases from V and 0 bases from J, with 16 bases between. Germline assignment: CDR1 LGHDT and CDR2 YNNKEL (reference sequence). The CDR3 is CASSLLRGFGSYNEQFF. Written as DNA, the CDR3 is TGTGCCAGCAGCCTACTTCGAGGCTTCGGCTCCTACAATGAGCAGTTCTTC.

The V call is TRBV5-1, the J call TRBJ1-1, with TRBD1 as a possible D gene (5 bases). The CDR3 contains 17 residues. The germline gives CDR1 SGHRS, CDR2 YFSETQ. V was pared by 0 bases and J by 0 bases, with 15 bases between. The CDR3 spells CASSLAKGPDLNTEAFF. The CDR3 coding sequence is TGCGCCAGCAGCTTGGCCAAGGGACCAGACTTGAACACTGAAGCTTTCTTT.

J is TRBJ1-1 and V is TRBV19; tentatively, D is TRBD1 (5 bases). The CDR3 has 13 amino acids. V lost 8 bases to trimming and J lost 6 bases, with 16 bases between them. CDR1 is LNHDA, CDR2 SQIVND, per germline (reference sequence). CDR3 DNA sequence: TGTGCCAGTCAAACGGGACTCCTATCTGAAGCTTTCTTT. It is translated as CASQTGLLSEAFF.

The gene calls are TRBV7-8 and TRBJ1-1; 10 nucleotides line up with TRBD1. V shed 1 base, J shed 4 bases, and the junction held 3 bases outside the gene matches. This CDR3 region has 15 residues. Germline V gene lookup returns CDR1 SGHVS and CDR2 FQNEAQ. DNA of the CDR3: TGTGCCAGCAGCTTAGGACAGGGGGCCACCACTGAAGCTTTCTTT. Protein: CASSLGQGATTEAFF. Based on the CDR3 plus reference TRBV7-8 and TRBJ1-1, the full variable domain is GAGVSQSPRYKVAKRGQDVALRCDPISGHVSLFWYQQALGQGPEFLTYFQNEAQLDKSGLPSDRFFAERPEGSVSTLKIQRTQQEDSAVYLCASSLGQGATTEAFFGQGTRLTVV.

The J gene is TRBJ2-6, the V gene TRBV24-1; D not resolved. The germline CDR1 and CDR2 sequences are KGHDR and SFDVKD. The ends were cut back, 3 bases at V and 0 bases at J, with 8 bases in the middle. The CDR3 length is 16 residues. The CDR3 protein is CATSDAVSSGANVLTF. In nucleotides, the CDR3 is TGTGCCACCAGTGATGCCGTGAGCTCTGGGGCCAACGTCCTGACTTTC.

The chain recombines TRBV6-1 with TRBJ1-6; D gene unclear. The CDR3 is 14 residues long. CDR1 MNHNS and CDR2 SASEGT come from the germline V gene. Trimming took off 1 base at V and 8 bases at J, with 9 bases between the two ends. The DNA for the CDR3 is TGTGCCAGCAGTGAAGGGGGTGGCTATTCACCCCTCCACTTT. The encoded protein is CASSEGGGYSPLHF.

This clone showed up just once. The CDR3 coding sequence is TGCAGCGTTGATGGGGACAACTACGAGCAGTACTTC. Translating gives CSVDGDNYEQYF. The V call is TRBV29-1, the J call TRBJ2-7, with a weak D call TRBD1 (6 bases). There are 12 residues in the CDR3. CDR1 SQVTM and CDR2 ANQGSEA come from the germline V gene. Between the trimmed V and J ends, which lost 3 bases and 3 bases, there was a span of 9 bases.

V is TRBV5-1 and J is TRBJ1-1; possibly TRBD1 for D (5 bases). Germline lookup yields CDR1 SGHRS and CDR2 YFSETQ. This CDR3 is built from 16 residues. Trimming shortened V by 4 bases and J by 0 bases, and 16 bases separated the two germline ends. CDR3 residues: CASSASWLGVNTEAFF. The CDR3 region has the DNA TGCGCCAGCAGCGCCTCATGGCTAGGGGTGAACACTGAAGCTTTCTTT.

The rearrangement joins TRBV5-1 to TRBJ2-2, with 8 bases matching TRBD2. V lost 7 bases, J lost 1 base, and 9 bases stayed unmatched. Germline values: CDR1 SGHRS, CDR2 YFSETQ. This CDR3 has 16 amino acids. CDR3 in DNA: TGCGCCAGCCGTGGCGCGGGGGGCCTGAACACCGGGGAGCTGTTTTTT. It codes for CASRGAGGLNTGELFF.